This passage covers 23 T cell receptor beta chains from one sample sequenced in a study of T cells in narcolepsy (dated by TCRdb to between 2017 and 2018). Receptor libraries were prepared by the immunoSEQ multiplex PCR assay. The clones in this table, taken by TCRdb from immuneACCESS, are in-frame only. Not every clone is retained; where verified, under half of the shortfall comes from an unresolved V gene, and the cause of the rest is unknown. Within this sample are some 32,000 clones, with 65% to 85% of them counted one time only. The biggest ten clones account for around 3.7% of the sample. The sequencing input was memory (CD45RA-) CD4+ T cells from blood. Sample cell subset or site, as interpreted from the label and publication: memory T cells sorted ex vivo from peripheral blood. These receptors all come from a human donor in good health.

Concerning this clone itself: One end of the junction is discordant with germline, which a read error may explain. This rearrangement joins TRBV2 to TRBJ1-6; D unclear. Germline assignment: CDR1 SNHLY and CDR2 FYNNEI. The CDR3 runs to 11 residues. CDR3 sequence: CASCEDSPLHF. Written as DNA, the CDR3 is TGTGCCAGCTGTGAGGATTCACCCCTCCACTTT.

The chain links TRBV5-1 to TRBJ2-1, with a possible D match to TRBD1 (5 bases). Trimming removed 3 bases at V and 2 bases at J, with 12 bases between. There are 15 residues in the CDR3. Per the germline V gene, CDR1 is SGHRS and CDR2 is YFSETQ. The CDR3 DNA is TGCGCCAGCAGCTCCCAGGGATGGCCCTACAATGAGCAGTTCTTC. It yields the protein CASSSQGWPYNEQFF.

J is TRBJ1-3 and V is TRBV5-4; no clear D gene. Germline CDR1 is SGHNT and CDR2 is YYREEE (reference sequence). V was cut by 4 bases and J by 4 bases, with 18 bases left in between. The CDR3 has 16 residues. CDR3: CASSPMSGFRGNTIYF. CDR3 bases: TGTGCCAGCAGCCCCATGTCCGGGTTCCGAGGAAACACCATATATTTT.

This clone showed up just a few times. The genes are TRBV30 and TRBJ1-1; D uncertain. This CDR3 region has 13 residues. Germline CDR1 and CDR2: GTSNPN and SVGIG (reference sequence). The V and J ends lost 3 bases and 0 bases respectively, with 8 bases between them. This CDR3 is CAWREQMNTEAFF. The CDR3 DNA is TGTGCCTGGAGGGAACAGATGAACACTGAAGCTTTCTTT.

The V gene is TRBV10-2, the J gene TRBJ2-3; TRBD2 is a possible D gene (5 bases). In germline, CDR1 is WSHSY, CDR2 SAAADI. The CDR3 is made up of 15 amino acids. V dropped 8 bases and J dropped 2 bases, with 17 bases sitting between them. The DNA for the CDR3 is TGCGCCAGCCGAGATGCTGGGAGACCCACAGATACGCAGTATTTT. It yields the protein CASRDAGRPTDTQYF.

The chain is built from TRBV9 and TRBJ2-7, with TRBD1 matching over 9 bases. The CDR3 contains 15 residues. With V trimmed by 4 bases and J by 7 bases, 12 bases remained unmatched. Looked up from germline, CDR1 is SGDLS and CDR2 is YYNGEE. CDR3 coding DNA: TGTGCCAGCAGCCCCCGTCCGGGACAGGGAAAAGAGCAGTACTTC. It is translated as CASSPRPGQGKEQYF.

In DNA, the CDR3 is TGTGCCAGCAGTGAAGCGACAGTCCGGGCCACCAAAAACATTCAGTACTTC. It codes for CASSEATVRATKNIQYF. J is TRBJ2-4 and V is TRBV6-1; TRBD1 might be the D (5 bases). There are 17 residues in the CDR3. Germline V gene lookup returns CDR1 MNHNS and CDR2 SASEGT. The V and J ends lost 0 bases and 2 bases respectively, with 14 bases between them.

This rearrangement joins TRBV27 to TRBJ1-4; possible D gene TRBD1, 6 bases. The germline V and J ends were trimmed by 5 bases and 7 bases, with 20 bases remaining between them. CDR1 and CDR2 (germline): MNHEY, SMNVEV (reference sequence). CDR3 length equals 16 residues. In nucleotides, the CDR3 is TGTGCCAGCAGTATAACAGGGAGGGTGGCTGGTGAAAAACTGTTTTTT. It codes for CASSITGRVAGEKLFF.

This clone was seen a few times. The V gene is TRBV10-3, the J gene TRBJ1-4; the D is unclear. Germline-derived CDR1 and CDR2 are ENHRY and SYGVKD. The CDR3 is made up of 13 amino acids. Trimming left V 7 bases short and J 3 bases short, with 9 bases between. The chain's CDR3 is CAIKSGANEKLFF. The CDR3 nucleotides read TGTGCCATCAAGAGCGGGGCTAATGAAAAACTGTTTTTT.

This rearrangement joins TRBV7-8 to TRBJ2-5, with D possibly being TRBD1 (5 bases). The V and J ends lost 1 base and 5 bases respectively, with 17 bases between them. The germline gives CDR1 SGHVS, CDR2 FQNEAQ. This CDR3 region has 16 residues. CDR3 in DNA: TGTGCCAGCAGCTTAGGATTGCAGGGAAAACAGGAGACCCAGTACTTC. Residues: CASSLGLQGKQETQYF.

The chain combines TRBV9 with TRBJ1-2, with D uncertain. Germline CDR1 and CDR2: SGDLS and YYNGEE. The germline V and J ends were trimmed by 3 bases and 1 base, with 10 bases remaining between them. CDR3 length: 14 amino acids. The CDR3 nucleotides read TGTGCCAGCAGCGCGCACTCTAATAACTATGGCTACACCTTC. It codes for CASSAHSNNYGYTF.

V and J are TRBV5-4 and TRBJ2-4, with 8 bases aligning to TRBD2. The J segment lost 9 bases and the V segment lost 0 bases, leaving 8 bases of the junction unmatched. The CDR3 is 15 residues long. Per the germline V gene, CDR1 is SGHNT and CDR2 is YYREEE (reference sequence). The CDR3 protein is CASSLALREDSIQYF. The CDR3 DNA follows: TGTGCCAGCAGCTTGGCACTGCGGGAGGACAGCATTCAGTACTTC.

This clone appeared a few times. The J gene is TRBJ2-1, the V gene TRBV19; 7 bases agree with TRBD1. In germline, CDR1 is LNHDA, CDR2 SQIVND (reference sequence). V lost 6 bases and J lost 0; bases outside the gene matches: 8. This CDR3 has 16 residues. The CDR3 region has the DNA TGTGCCAGTAGAGGAGGACAGGCCAGCTCCTACAATGAGCAGTTCTTC. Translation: CASRGGQASSYNEQFF.

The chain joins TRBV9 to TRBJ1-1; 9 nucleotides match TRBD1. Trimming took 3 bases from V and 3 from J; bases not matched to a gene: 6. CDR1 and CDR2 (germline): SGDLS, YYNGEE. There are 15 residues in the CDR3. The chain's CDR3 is CASSGTGTGHTEAFF. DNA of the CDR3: TGTGCCAGCAGCGGGACCGGGACAGGGCACACTGAAGCTTTCTTT.

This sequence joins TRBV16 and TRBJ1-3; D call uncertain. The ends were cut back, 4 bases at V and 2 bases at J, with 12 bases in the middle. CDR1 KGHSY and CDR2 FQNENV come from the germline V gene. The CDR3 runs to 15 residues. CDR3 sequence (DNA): TGTGCCAGCAGCCTCGGCGGAGGCCCTGGAAACACCATATATTTT. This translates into CASSLGGGPGNTIYF.

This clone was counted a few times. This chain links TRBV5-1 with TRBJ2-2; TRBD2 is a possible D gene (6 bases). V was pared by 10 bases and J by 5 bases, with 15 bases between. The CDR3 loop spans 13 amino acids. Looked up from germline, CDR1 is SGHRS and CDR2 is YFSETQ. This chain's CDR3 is CAAGGAGTGELFF. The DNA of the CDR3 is TGCGCCGCCGGAGGGGCTGGGACCGGGGAGCTGTTTTTT.

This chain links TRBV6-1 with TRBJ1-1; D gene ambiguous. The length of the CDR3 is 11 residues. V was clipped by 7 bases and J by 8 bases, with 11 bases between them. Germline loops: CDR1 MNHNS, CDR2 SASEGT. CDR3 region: CASNLHAEAFF. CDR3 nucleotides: TGTGCCAGCAACTTACACGCGGAAGCTTTCTTT.

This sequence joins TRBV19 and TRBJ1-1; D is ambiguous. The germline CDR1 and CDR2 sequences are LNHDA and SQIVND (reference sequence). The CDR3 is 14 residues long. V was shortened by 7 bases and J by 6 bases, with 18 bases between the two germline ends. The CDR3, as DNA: TGTGCCAGTAAATGGAGCAAAAGTTTAGCTGAAGCTTTCTTT. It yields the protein CASKWSKSLAEAFF.

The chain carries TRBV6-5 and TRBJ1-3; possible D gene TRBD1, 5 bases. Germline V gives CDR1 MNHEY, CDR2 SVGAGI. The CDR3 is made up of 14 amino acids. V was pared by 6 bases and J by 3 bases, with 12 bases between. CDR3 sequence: CASRPQGGGNTIYF. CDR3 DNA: TGTGCCAGCAGGCCTCAGGGAGGTGGAAACACCATATATTTT.

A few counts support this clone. In DNA, the CDR3 is TGTGCTAGTGGTATTCAGGGTGGCACAGATACGCAGTATTTT. Protein product: CASGIQGGTDTQYF. The chain uses TRBV12-5 and TRBJ2-3, with D possibly TRBD1 on 5 matching bases. V lost 5 bases, J lost 1 base, and 10 bases lay in between. From germline, CDR1 is LGHNT and CDR2 FRNRAP. The CDR3 has 14 amino acids. Full variable domain (missing parts from reference TRBV12-5 and TRBJ2-3): DARVTQTPRHKVTEMGQEVTMRCQPILGHNTVFWYRQTMMQGLELLAYFRNRAPLDDSGMPKDRFSAEMPDATLATLKIQPSEPRDSAVYFCASGIQGGTDTQYFGPGTRLTVL.

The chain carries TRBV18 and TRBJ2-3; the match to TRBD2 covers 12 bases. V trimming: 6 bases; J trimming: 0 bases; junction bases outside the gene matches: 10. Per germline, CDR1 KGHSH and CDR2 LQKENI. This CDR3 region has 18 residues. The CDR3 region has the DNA TGTGCCAGCTCGGGACTAGCGGGCGGTATTACTAGCACAGATACGCAGTATTTT. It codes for CASSGLAGGITSTDTQYF.

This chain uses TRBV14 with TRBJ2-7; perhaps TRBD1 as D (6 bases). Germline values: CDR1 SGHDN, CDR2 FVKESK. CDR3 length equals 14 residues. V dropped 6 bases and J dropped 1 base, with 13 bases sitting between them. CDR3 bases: TGTGCCAGCAGTCAAACAGGGAAATCCTACGAGCAGTACTTC. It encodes CASSQTGKSYEQYF.

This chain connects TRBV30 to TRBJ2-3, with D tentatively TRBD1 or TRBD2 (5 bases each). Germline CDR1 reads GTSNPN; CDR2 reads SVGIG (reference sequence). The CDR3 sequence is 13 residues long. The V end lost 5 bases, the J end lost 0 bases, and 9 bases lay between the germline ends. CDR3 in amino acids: CAWLGPSTDTQYF. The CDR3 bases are TGTGCCTGGCTGGGACCGAGCACAGATACGCAGTATTTT.